A selection of T cell receptor beta chains follows, all from one sample in a study of T cell changes during pregnancy in multiple sclerosis. This table comes from immunoSEQ multiplex PCR, and its TCRdb copy is limited to in-frame clones, with some not included. Of tens of thousands of clones in the sample, roughly 92% are singletons; the top ten hold 2%. The source material was peripheral blood, sampled in the second trimester of pregnancy. These receptors were obtained from a female donor with multiple sclerosis, enrolled in a pregnancy study. The CDR3 runs from the conserved cysteine through the conserved F or W. Each record gives: clone size, J gene, V gene, D gene, CDR3 DNA, CDR3 protein. D genes are given only for firm matches. Rows may omit the clone size; those that give it use once, few, many or a size class.

>NA|TRBJ2-3|TRBV25-1|NA
TGTGCCAGCAGTGAATTAACGGGGGGCACAGATACGCAGTATTTT
CASSELTGGTDTQYF
>NA|TRBJ1-5|TRBV5-8|NA
TGTGCCAGCAGCCTAGGATTCAGGGGTAATCAGCCCCAGCATTTT
CASSLGFRGNQPQHF
>few|TRBJ1-4|TRBV4-1|TRBD1
TGCGCCAGCAGCAAGAGACAGGGGGATGAAAAACTGTTTTTT
CASSKRQGDEKLFF
>NA|TRBJ1-2|TRBV6-1|TRBD1
TGTGCCAGCAGTGAAGCGCGGGCAGGGGGCTCATCTAAAGGCTACACCTTC
CASSEARAGGSSKGYTF
>NA|TRBJ2-1|TRBV29-1|NA
TGCAGCGGGAGACAACTAGGCTACAATGAGCAGTTCTTC
CSGRQLGYNEQFF
>NA|TRBJ1-1|TRBV19|NA
TGTGCCAGTACAAAGAGGGAGAACACTGAAGCTTTCTTT
CASTKRENTEAFF
>NA|TRBJ1-1|TRBV6-1|TRBD1
TGTGCCAGCAAGGACAGGAGGAGCGCGAACACTGAAGCTTTCTTT
CASKDRRSANTEAFF
>NA|TRBJ2-5|TRBV7-2|NA
TGTGCCAGCAGCTTATTAGAAGAGACCCAGTACTTC
CASSLLEETQYF
>NA|TRBJ1-6|TRBV5-6|NA
TGTGCCAGCAACTCTGGAGGAGTGGGAAATTCACCCCTCCACTTT
CASNSGGVGNSPLHF
>NA|TRBJ2-3|TRBV11-3|TRBD1
TGTGCCAGCAGCCCTACCTGGACAGGTAGCACAGATACGCAGTATTTT
CASSPTWTGSTDTQYF
>NA|TRBJ2-7|TRBV7-2|NA
TGTGCCAGCAGCTTATCCCAGGTTTACTACGAGCAGTACTTC
CASSLSQVYYEQYF
>NA|TRBJ2-7|TRBV5-5|NA
TGTGCCAGCAGCTTGAACAGGGCCCACGAGCAGTACTTC
CASSLNRAHEQYF
>NA|TRBJ1-3|TRBV5-4|NA
TGTGCCAGCAGCTATGACAGTTTGAACACCATATATTTT
CASSYDSLNTIYF
>NA|TRBJ1-5|TRBV6-6|NA
TGTGCCAGCAGTTACGAGCCCACAGTTCAGCCCCAGCATTTT
CASSYEPTVQPQHF
>NA|TRBJ1-4|TRBV7-6|NA
TGTGCCAGCAGTGTTGGGGCAGGACCTAATGAAAAACTGTTTTTT
CASSVGAGPNEKLFF
>NA|TRBJ2-1|TRBV5-1|TRBD2
TGCGCCAGCAGCTTGTCCGGGCGGGGGGCATCTAATGAGCAGTTCTTC
CASSLSGRGASNEQFF
>few|TRBJ2-7|TRBV19|TRBD2
TGTGCCAGCTCCCGGGGGGCCTACGAGCAGTACTTC
CASSRGAYEQYF
>few|TRBJ1-2|TRBV2|NA
TGTGCCAGCACCCCGAGCTATGGCTACACCTTC
CASTPSYGYTF
>NA|TRBJ1-2|TRBV5-4|TRBD1
TGTGCCAGCAGCTTGGGCGGACAGGGAGACTATGGCTACACCTTC
CASSLGGQGDYGYTF
>NA|TRBJ2-5|TRBV6-5|NA
TGTGCCAGCAGCGGGGGGCGGGGGCGCGGGGAGACCCAGTACTTC
CASSGGRGRGETQYF
>NA|TRBJ2-2|TRBV6-1|TRBD2
TGTGCCAGCAGGCCAGCGGGAGTTGACACCGGGGAGCTGTTTTTT
CASRPAGVDTGELFF
>NA|TRBJ2-3|TRBV9|TRBD2
TGTGCCAGCAGCGTATATCCGACGCAAGGACTAGCGGGAGCGGGGACAGATACGCAGTATTTT
CASSVYPTQGLAGAGTDTQYF
>NA|TRBJ1-2|TRBV7-2|TRBD1
TGTGCCAGCAGCTTAGGGGACAGCGGTTATGGCTACACCTTC
CASSLGDSGYGYTF
>NA|TRBJ1-1|TRBV7-9|TRBD1
TGTGCCAGCAGCTTAGAACAGGGGTCTGAAGCTTTCTTT
CASSLEQGSEAFF
>NA|TRBJ1-2|TRBV9|NA
TGTGCCAGCAGCGCGTTCCCTTTCTCAGGGGAGAGGGATGGCTACACCTTC
CASSAFPFSGERDGYTF
>NA|TRBJ2-1|TRBV30|TRBD2
TGTGCCTGGAGTTTGGGGAGCGGGGTGTACAATGAGCAGTTCTTC
CAWSLGSGVYNEQFF
>NA|TRBJ2-2|TRBV27|NA
TGTGCCAGCAGTTCCCCCGACAGCGAGAACACCGGGGAGCTGTTTTTT
CASSSPDSENTGELFF
>NA|TRBJ2-2|TRBV28|NA
TGTGCCAGCAGTTTGTTAGCAGCCGGGGAGCTGTTTTTT
CASSLLAAGELFF
>NA|TRBJ1-6|TRBV6-5|TRBD1
TGTGCCAGCAGCAGACAGGGGGTTGGATCACCCCTCCACTTT
CASSRQGVGSPLHF
>NA|TRBJ1-3|TRBV7-6|NA
TGTGCCAGCAGCTTAATCGCGGCTTCAGGGACACACTCTGGAAACACCATATATTTT
CASSLIAASGTHSGNTIYF
>NA|TRBJ2-7|TRBV5-1|NA
TGCGCCAGCAGCTTCTTAGACAGAACCTACGAGCAGTACTTC
CASSFLDRTYEQYF
>NA|TRBJ1-1|TRBV13|NA
TGTGCCAGCACCAGGCGGATAGACGGGATACTCTGGGGCACTGAAGCTTTCTTT
CASTRRIDGILWGTEAFF
>NA|TRBJ1-1|TRBV19|TRBD1
TGTGCCAGTAGTATATACCCCGGGACAGTGAACACTGAAGCTTTCTTT
CASSIYPGTVNTEAFF
>NA|TRBJ2-7|TRBV6-6|TRBD2
TGTGCCAGCAGTTACTCGAAGACCGGGAGGGCCGACGAGCAGTACTTC
CASSYSKTGRADEQYF
>once|TRBJ1-2|TRBV19|TRBD1
TGTGCCAGTAGAAGTCGGGCAGGGGGTGACTATGGCTACACCTTC
CASRSRAGGDYGYTF
>NA|TRBJ2-4|TRBV6-1|TRBD1
TGTGCCAGCAGAGAACCAGGGGGAGTAGCCAAAAACATTCAGTACTTC
CASREPGGVAKNIQYF
>NA|TRBJ2-3|TRBV5-4|TRBD2
TGTGCCAGCAGCTTGGAGGGACTAGCGGGGGGGTTTAGCACAGATACGCAGTATTTT
CASSLEGLAGGFSTDTQYF
>once|TRBJ1-3|TRBV9|TRBD1
TGTGCCAGCAGCGCGGTTTCCGGGACAGGGCTCGGAAACACCATATATTTT
CASSAVSGTGLGNTIYF
>NA|TRBJ2-3|TRBV28|TRBD2
TGTGCCAGCAGTCCATTAGCGGGAGCAGATACGCAGTATTTT
CASSPLAGADTQYF
>NA|TRBJ2-5|TRBV14|NA
TGTGCCAGCAGCCGGCTAATGAGGGAGACCCAGTACTTC
CASSRLMRETQYF
>NA|TRBJ2-2|TRBV19|TRBD1
TGTGCCAGTAGTCTCCGACACAGGGGAAACACCGGGGAGCTGTTTTTT
CASSLRHRGNTGELFF
>NA|TRBJ1-5|TRBV28|NA
TGTGCCAGCAGTTTGGACAATAGCAGCAATCAGCCCCAGCATTTT
CASSLDNSSNQPQHF
>once|TRBJ1-5|TRBV27|TRBD1
TGTGCCAGAAACACAGGGGTGACCAATCAGCCCCAGCATTTT
CARNTGVTNQPQHF
>NA|TRBJ2-3|TRBV21-1|NA
TGTGCCAGCAGCAAACGTCTAGCGGGGGGGATAGACCATCCTAGCACAGATACGCAGTATTTT
CASSKRLAGGIDHPSTDTQYF
>NA|TRBJ2-7|TRBV7-2|TRBD2
TGTGCCAGCAGCTTGAACGGTCCGGGGGGCTCCTACGAGCAGTACTTC
CASSLNGPGGSYEQYF
>NA|TRBJ1-4|TRBV28|NA
TGTGCCAGCAGTTCCCCTCGGGGGTGGGGCCTGTTTTTT
CASSSPRGWGLFF
>NA|TRBJ2-1|TRBV30|TRBD2
TGTGCCTGGAGTGTTTCAGCGGGACCGGAGCAGTTCTTC
CAWSVSAGPEQFF
>NA|TRBJ2-1|TRBV5-1|TRBD2
TGCGCCAGCAGCTTTGTTGGACTAGCGGGGGAGCAGTTCTTC
CASSFVGLAGEQFF
>NA|TRBJ1-4|TRBV6-6|NA
TGTGCCAGGGGGGGGCAGTATGAAAAACTGTTTTTT
CARGGQYEKLFF
>NA|TRBJ2-1|TRBV28|TRBD2
TGTGCCAGCCTGACTAGCGGGACAAGAACCTACAATGAGCAGTTCTTC
CASLTSGTRTYNEQFF
>NA|TRBJ2-1|TRBV7-2|TRBD2
TGTGCCAGCGCTAGCGGACCTAGCTCCTACAATGAGCAGTTCTTC
CASASGPSSYNEQFF
>NA|TRBJ2-4|TRBV27|TRBD1
TGTGCCAGCAGTTTCGACAGGGCTTTTAAGGCCAAAAACATTCAGTACTTC
CASSFDRAFKAKNIQYF
>NA|TRBJ1-5|TRBV7-2|NA
TGTGCCAGCAGCTTATCCCAGGGGCACGGTCAGCCCCAGCATTTT
CASSLSQGHGQPQHF
>NA|TRBJ1-2|TRBV5-1|NA
TGCGCCAGCAGCCCAGGCTATGGCTACACCTTC
CASSPGYGYTF
>NA|TRBJ2-1|TRBV7-3|TRBD1
TGTGCCAGCAGCCTCGAGGACAGGGGAATTACCTACAATGAGCAGTTCTTC
CASSLEDRGITYNEQFF
>NA|TRBJ1-6|TRBV12-5|TRBD1
TGTGCTAGTGGAGCTACTGACCGGGACAGCCATAATTCACCCCTCCACTTT
CASGATDRDSHNSPLHF
>NA|TRBJ2-7|TRBV5-1|NA
TGCGCCAGCAGCCCCGACAGTCAAGCCTACGAGCAGTACTTC
CASSPDSQAYEQYF
>NA|TRBJ2-5|TRBV19|NA
TGTGCCAGTAGTATAGCAGGCTCAGGAGGGGAGACCCAGTACTTC
CASSIAGSGGETQYF